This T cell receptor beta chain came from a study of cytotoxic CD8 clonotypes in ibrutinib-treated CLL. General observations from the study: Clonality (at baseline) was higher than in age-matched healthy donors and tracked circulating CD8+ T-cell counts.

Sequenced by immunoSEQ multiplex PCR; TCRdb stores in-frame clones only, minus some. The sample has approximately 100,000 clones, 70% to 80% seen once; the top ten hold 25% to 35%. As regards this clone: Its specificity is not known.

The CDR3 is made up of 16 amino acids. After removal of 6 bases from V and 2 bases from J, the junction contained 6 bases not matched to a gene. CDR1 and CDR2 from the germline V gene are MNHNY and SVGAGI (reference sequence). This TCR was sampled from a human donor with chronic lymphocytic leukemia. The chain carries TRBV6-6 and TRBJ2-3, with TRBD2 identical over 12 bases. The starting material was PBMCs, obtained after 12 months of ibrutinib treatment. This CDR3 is CASRSGLAGFTDTQYF. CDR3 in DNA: TGTGCCAGCAGATCAGGACTAGCGGGATTCACAGATACGCAGTATTTT.